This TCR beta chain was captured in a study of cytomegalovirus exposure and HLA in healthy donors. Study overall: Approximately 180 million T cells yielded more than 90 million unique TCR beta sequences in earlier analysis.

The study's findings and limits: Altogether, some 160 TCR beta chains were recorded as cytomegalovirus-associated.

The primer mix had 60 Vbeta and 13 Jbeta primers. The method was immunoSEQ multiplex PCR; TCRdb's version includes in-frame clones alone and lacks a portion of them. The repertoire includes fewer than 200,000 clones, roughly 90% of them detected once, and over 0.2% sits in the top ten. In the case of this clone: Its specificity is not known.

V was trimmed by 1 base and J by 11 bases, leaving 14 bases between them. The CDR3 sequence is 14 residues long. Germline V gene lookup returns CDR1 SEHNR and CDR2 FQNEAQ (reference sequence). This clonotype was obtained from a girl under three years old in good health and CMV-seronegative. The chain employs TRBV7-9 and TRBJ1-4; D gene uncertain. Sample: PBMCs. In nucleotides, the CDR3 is TGTGCCAGCAGCTTAGATCGGCGGGCGGCGAAACTGTTTTTT. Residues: CASSLDRRAAKLFF.